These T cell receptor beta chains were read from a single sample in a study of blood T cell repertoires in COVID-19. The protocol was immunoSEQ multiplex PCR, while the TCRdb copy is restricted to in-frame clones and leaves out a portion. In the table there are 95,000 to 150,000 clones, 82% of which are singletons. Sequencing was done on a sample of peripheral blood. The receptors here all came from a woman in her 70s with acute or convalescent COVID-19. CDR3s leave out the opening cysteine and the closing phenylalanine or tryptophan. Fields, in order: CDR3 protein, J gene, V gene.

ASSQGQGNQPQH TRBJ1-5 TRBV14
ASSTGQKETQY TRBJ2-5 TRBV18
ASSLRDPGGYGYT TRBJ1-2 TRBV27
ASSPPPGHPTDTQY TRBJ2-3 TRBV5-4
ASSQRTGHGYT TRBJ1-2 TRBV4-3
ASSIEVGTSGSGELF TRBJ2-2 TRBV19
ASSLSTRYNEQF TRBJ2-1 TRBV7-9
ASSLGAGGLYEQY TRBJ2-7 TRBV7-9
ASSLGQGADTQY TRBJ2-3 TRBV7-9
ASSTQLAGYNEQF TRBJ2-1 TRBV19
ASSQDGWLRSEAF TRBJ1-1 TRBV4-2
ASSPGGPRAGGYT TRBJ1-2 TRBV5-4
ASSLGPGWNTGELF TRBJ2-2 TRBV27
ASSSDRGRGKLF TRBJ1-4 TRBV7-2
ASSLLADTTDTQY TRBJ2-3 TRBV4-3
ASSVTSGGYNEQF TRBJ2-1 TRBV9
ASSIFPDRPYEQY TRBJ2-7 TRBV19
ASRKELGTLGEKLF TRBJ1-4 TRBV11-2
ASSLTGGNEQY TRBJ2-7 TRBV5-4
ASRVGAWGTEAF TRBJ1-1 TRBV19
ASSLSRRYEQY TRBJ2-7 TRBV11-3
ARSGEEQF TRBJ2-1 TRBV2
ASSQLQGAGSPLH TRBJ1-6 TRBV4-3
ASSFPAGARSGANVLT TRBJ2-6 TRBV7-9
ASSLGGGVSTGELF TRBJ2-2 TRBV9
ASSVSGGVTDTQY TRBJ2-3 TRBV9
ASSQFEGASRGYT TRBJ1-2 TRBV4-3
ASSHPGTGGVSYEQY TRBJ2-7 TRBV4-1
ASSQDSGVNYGYT TRBJ1-2 TRBV4-3
ASSLGQYGYT TRBJ1-2 TRBV12-3/TRBV12-4
ASSPRREDRGQGYT TRBJ1-2 TRBV9
SVTRGSGGTGELF TRBJ2-2 TRBV29-1
ASRGTSGGYLRLF TRBJ2-2 TRBV6-5
ASSFHRDRNTEAF TRBJ1-1 TRBV7-9
ASSSNRVGEKLF TRBJ1-4 TRBV7-8
ASSLGQGSNYGYT TRBJ1-2 TRBV5-1
ASSSGLREGTEAF TRBJ1-1 TRBV5-1
ASSPPWGEPSGNTIY TRBJ1-3 TRBV18
ASSLLTRGGDNQPQH TRBJ1-5 TRBV7-8
ASSVGRSGTEAF TRBJ1-1 TRBV9
ASSQAQLTGELF TRBJ2-2 TRBV3-1/TRBV3-2
ASSNHGGGTDTQY TRBJ2-3 TRBV19
ASSQVGRDSLGKLF TRBJ1-4 TRBV4-2
ASSVGASGGAGSETQY TRBJ2-5 TRBV9